These 22 T cell receptor beta chains were sequenced from one sample in a study of blood T cell repertoires in COVID-19. The assay was immunoSEQ multiplex PCR, and TCRdb's table has in-frame clones only and misses some. The sample consists of about 150,000 clones, roughly 87% of them appearing once. Sequences were obtained from PBMCs or T cells enriched from blood (not recorded which). The receptor set was obtained from a woman aged 40 to 55 who had been exposed to COVID-19.

V and J are TRBV27 and TRBJ2-7; 8 positions agree with TRBD2. Losses at the gene ends were 2 bases for V and 5 bases for J; bases not matched to a gene: 5. Germline CDR1 and CDR2: MNHEY and SMNVEV (reference sequence). The CDR3 runs 14 residues. The CDR3 nucleotides read TGTGCCAGCAGTTTACTAGCGGGTGGGAACGAGCAGTACTTC. As protein: CASSLLAGGNEQYF.

This clone was seen at least ten times. The chain links TRBV2 to TRBJ1-3; D is perhaps TRBD1 (5 bases). Trimming cost V 0 bases and J 4 bases, with 19 bases left between them. Germline CDR1 reads SNHLY; CDR2 reads FYNNEI. The CDR3 spans 18 residues. In DNA, the CDR3 is TGTGCCAGCAGTGAAGCGCTTCGGAAGGGGCTTGGAGGAAACACCATATATTTT. Amino acid sequence: CASSEALRKGLGGNTIYF.

The V and J genes are TRBV10-3 and TRBJ2-7; D is perhaps TRBD1 (6 bases). The V and J ends lost 10 bases and 6 bases respectively, with 13 bases between them. This CDR3 is built from 11 residues. The germline CDR1 and CDR2 sequences are ENHRY and SYGVKD. CDR3 sequence (DNA): TGTGCCACAGGGGCGAAATCCGAGCAGTACTTC. This gives the protein CATGAKSEQYF.

V and J are TRBV7-2 and TRBJ1-2; TRBD1 is a possible D gene (5 bases). Germline V gene lookup returns CDR1 SGHTA and CDR2 FQGNSA. This CDR3 spans 13 amino acids. V was trimmed by 4 bases and J by 4 bases, leaving 10 bases between them. The CDR3 spells CASSSGGGYGYTF. The CDR3 region has the DNA TGTGCCAGCAGCTCCGGGGGGGGCTATGGCTACACCTTC.

The table lists this clone with a few counts. V gene TRBV15 combines with J gene TRBJ1-1, with D uncertain. Per germline, CDR1 LNHNV and CDR2 YYDKDF (reference sequence). The CDR3 is made up of 16 amino acids. V was trimmed by 0 bases and J by 1 base, leaving 12 bases between them. For the CDR3, the DNA is TGTGCCACCAGCAGAGATCCCCTACCATGGAACACTGAAGCTTTCTTT. Translated: CATSRDPLPWNTEAFF.

The rearrangement joins TRBV5-1 to TRBJ2-5; 7 positions agree with TRBD1. Germline loops: CDR1 SGHRS, CDR2 YFSETQ. After removal of 4 bases from V and 5 bases from J, the junction contained 17 bases not matched to a gene. This CDR3 comprises 17 residues. The CDR3 nucleotides are TGCGCCAGCAGCCCGAATCCGCTTACAGGGGTATGGGAGACCCAGTACTTC. This sequence encodes CASSPNPLTGVWETQYF.

The rearrangement joins TRBV14 to TRBJ1-3; possible D gene TRBD1, 6 bases. Trimming removed 2 bases at V and 4 bases at J, with 12 bases between. The CDR3 runs 15 residues. Germline CDR1 SGHDN, CDR2 FVKESK. The CDR3 loop is CASSQYQGPGNTIYF. Here the CDR3 DNA reads TGTGCCAGCAGCCAATATCAGGGGCCCGGAAACACCATATATTTT.

The V and J genes are TRBV4-2 and TRBJ2-7; 8 nucleotides line up with TRBD2. The CDR3 covers 17 residues. Germline CDR1 reads LGHNA; CDR2 reads YNFKEQ. V lost 0 bases to trimming and J lost 5 bases; unmatched junction nucleotides: 12. The CDR3 DNA is TGTGCCAGCAGCCAAGACCCCCTGGGAAGCGGGGGCGACGAGCAGTACTTC. The encoded protein is CASSQDPLGSGGDEQYF.

CDR3: CASSRPGLAGVVNYEQYF. CDR3 bases: TGTGCCAGCAGCCGACCGGGACTAGCGGGAGTCGTGAACTACGAGCAGTACTTC. The chain carries TRBV11-3 and TRBJ2-7; 14 bases are shared with TRBD2. CDR3 size: 18 residues. Per germline, CDR1 SGHNT and CDR2 YENEEA. Trimming cost V 5 bases and J 3 bases; bases outside gene matches: 12.

The chain recombines TRBV19 with TRBJ2-6; tentative D call: TRBD1 (5 bases). The V gene's germline CDR1 is LNHDA and CDR2 SQIVND (reference sequence). This CDR3 spans 18 amino acids. Trimming removed 0 bases at V and 0 bases at J, with 12 bases between. Here the CDR3 DNA reads TGTGCCAGTAGTATAGATCAAACAGGCCGCTCTGGGGCCAACGTCCTGACTTTC. Translation gives CASSIDQTGRSGANVLTF.

The chain employs TRBV29-1 and TRBJ2-3; D perhaps matches TRBD1 (6 bases). This CDR3 has 13 residues. Germline CDR1 SQVTM, CDR2 ANQGSEA. V dropped 5 bases and J dropped 5 bases, with 14 bases sitting between them. The CDR3 sequence: CSVPTGIGDTQYF. DNA for the CDR3: TGCAGCGTTCCAACAGGGATAGGAGATACGCAGTATTTT.

The chain uses TRBV28 and TRBJ2-5, with D possibly being TRBD1 (5 bases). CDR3 length: 16 amino acids. Trimming stripped 2 bases from V and 4 bases from J, with 17 bases between. Germline CDR1 MDHEN, CDR2 SYDVKM. The CDR3: CASSLGRASSGETQYF. The CDR3 DNA follows: TGTGCCAGCAGTTTAGGCAGGGCGAGTTCAGGAGAGACCCAGTACTTC.

The chain has TRBV28 and TRBJ1-1; 7 nucleotides match TRBD1. Trimming at V came to 6 bases and at J to 2 bases, leaving 9 bases not matched to a gene. The CDR3 has 15 amino acids. Germline CDR1 MDHEN, CDR2 SYDVKM. The CDR3, as DNA: TGTGCCAGCAGGTTGAAAACAGGGGTTAACACTGAAGCTTTCTTT. This gives the protein CASRLKTGVNTEAFF.

This chain links TRBV3-1 (or the pseudogene TRBV3-2) with TRBJ1-5, with D possibly matching TRBD1 (5 bases). V was trimmed by 3 bases and J by 6 bases, leaving 9 bases between them. The CDR3 consists of 13 residues. Per the germline V gene, CDR1 is LGHDT and CDR2 is YNNKEL (reference sequence). CDR3 loop: CASSHQGLQPQHF. The CDR3 nucleotides read TGTGCCAGCAGCCATCAGGGTCTTCAGCCCCAGCATTTT.

This clone was seen only a few times. The chain combines TRBV5-1 with TRBJ1-6; D unresolved. V was trimmed by 5 bases and J by 3 bases, leaving 9 bases between them. The germline V gene encodes CDR1 SGHRS and CDR2 YFSETQ. CDR3 length: 14 residues. CDR3: CASRRENYNSPLHF. The CDR3 nucleotides are TGCGCCAGCAGGAGGGAGAACTATAATTCACCCCTCCACTTT.

The V and J genes are TRBV14 and TRBJ2-3; 10 nucleotides align to TRBD2. The CDR3 sequence is 13 residues long. V lost 9 bases to trimming and J lost 0 bases; unmatched junction nucleotides: 0. In germline, CDR1 is SGHDN, CDR2 FVKESK. The CDR3 sequence: CARTSGSTDTQYF. As DNA, the CDR3 is TGTGCCAGGACTAGCGGGAGCACAGATACGCAGTATTTT.

This clone has just one count. The chain employs TRBV27 and TRBJ1-5, with D tentatively TRBD1 (6 bases). This CDR3 region has 14 residues. Per the germline V gene, CDR1 is MNHEY and CDR2 is SMNVEV (reference sequence). V was clipped by 5 bases and J by 3 bases, with 11 bases between them. The CDR3 reads CASSPGVINQPQHF. The CDR3 nucleotides are TGTGCCAGCAGTCCAGGGGTAATCAATCAGCCCCAGCATTTT.

This chain joins TRBV29-1 and TRBJ2-7; D is perhaps TRBD1 (5 bases). The length of the CDR3 is 13 residues. V lost 6 bases, J lost 0 bases, and 12 bases lay in between. CDR1 and CDR2 from the germline V gene are SQVTM and ANQGSEA. CDR3 sequence (DNA): TGCAGCGTCCTGACAGCTAGCTCCTACGAGCAGTACTTC. It yields the protein CSVLTASSYEQYF.

The chain uses TRBV27 and TRBJ2-3; 10 nucleotides line up with TRBD2. Germline lookup yields CDR1 MNHEY and CDR2 SMNVEV (reference sequence). J gave up 1 base and V 6 bases, and 4 bases lay outside the gene matches. The CDR3 contains 15 residues. The CDR3 DNA reads as TGTGCCAGCAGATTTGGGACTAGCGGCACAGATACGCAGTATTTT. This encodes CASRFGTSGTDTQYF.

J is TRBJ2-2 and V is TRBV5-1; D is possibly TRBD2 (6 bases). Trimming removed 0 bases from V and 7 bases from J, with 7 bases in between. The CDR3 sequence is 13 residues long. The germline gives CDR1 SGHRS, CDR2 YFSETQ. The CDR3 region has the DNA TGCGCCAGCAGCTTGGGACTAGGCGGGGAGCTGTTTTTT. Translation: CASSLGLGGELFF.

The rearrangement joins TRBV19 to TRBJ1-5, with D possibly matching TRBD1 (6 bases). This CDR3 contains 15 residues. Trimming cost V 4 bases and J 4 bases, with 14 bases left between them. CDR1 is LNHDA and CDR2 is SQIVND in the germline V gene (reference sequence). The CDR3 region has the DNA TGTGCCAGTAGTACCACACAGGGTCGAAATCAGCCCCAGCATTTT. Amino acid sequence: CASSTTQGRNQPQHF.

The chain uses TRBV4-1 and TRBJ2-2, with D maybe TRBD1 (6 bases). V was pared by 2 bases and J by 4 bases, with 17 bases between. CDR1 is MGHRA, CDR2 YSYEKL, per germline. This CDR3 is built from 17 residues. The CDR3 DNA sequence: TGCGCCAGCAGCCAAACCCCAGGGGTAGAGCGCACCGGGGAGCTGTTTTTT. Amino acid sequence: CASSQTPGVERTGELFF.